Listed below are T cell receptor beta chains from one sample, sequenced in a study of blood T cell repertoires in COVID-19. Generated by immunoSEQ multiplex PCR, the TCRdb table keeps only in-frame clones and is missing some. The repertoire includes tens of thousands of clones, roughly 88% of them detected once, and around 4.8% sits in the top ten. The material sequenced was peripheral blood. The receptors stem from an elderly woman with acute or convalescent COVID-19. CDR3s include the opening cysteine and the closing phenylalanine or tryptophan. A D gene is named only where the DNA matches it firmly. The size entry is marked missing in some rows and otherwise reads once, few, many or a size class.

CDR3 DNA: TGTGCCAGCAGCCCTATGCATTGGTCTGGAGAGACCCAGTACTTC
CDR3 protein: CASSPMHWSGETQYF
D gene: NA
clone size: NA
V gene: TRBV7-3
CDR3 length: 15
J gene: TRBJ2-5

CDR3 DNA: TGTGCCAGTAGGAAGCTCCCGGGACAAATTAACTATGGCTACACCTTC
CDR3 protein: CASRKLPGQINYGYTF
D gene: NA
clone size: few
V gene: TRBV19
CDR3 length: 16
J gene: TRBJ1-2

CDR3 DNA: TGTGCCAGCACCGAGGGGGGAGGGGGTAGGAACTATGGCTACACCTTC
CDR3 protein: CASTEGGGGRNYGYTF
D gene: NA
clone size: NA
V gene: TRBV28
CDR3 length: 16
J gene: TRBJ1-2

CDR3 DNA: TGTGCCAGCAGTGAAAAATGGGGTAGACAGGCTAGCACAGATACGCAGTATTTT
CDR3 protein: CASSEKWGRQASTDTQYF
D gene: NA
clone size: NA
V gene: TRBV6-1
CDR3 length: 18
J gene: TRBJ2-3

CDR3 DNA: TGCGCCAGCAGCTTGTCTTTAGCGGGGTACCAAGAGACCCAGTACTTC
CDR3 protein: CASSLSLAGYQETQYF
D gene: TRBD2
clone size: NA
V gene: TRBV5-1
CDR3 length: 16
J gene: TRBJ2-5

CDR3 DNA: TGTGCCAGTACCAGGGGGAGAGCCTACGAGCAGTACTTC
CDR3 protein: CASTRGRAYEQYF
D gene: TRBD1
clone size: NA
V gene: TRBV6-5
CDR3 length: 13
J gene: TRBJ2-7

CDR3 DNA: TGTGCCAGCAGCTTGGAGCGGACAGCCTACGAGCAGTACTTC
CDR3 protein: CASSLERTAYEQYF
D gene: NA
clone size: NA
V gene: TRBV5-4
CDR3 length: 14
J gene: TRBJ2-7

CDR3 DNA: TGTGCCAGCAGCGATCGAGGGGGAGGGACTGAAGCTTTCTTT
CDR3 protein: CASSDRGGGTEAFF
D gene: NA
clone size: NA
V gene: TRBV7-9
CDR3 length: 14
J gene: TRBJ1-1

CDR3 DNA: TGTGCCAGCAGGACCGGGGGAGGAGAGACCCAGTACTTC
CDR3 protein: CASRTGGGETQYF
D gene: NA
clone size: NA
V gene: TRBV28
CDR3 length: 13
J gene: TRBJ2-5

CDR3 DNA: TGTGCCAGCAGTCCAAGCCAGGGCCAGGGGAGCAAAAACATTCAGTACTTC
CDR3 protein: CASSPSQGQGSKNIQYF
D gene: NA
clone size: NA
V gene: TRBV6-6
CDR3 length: 17
J gene: TRBJ2-4

CDR3 DNA: TGTGCCAGTAGTATAGCAGCTAGCGGTTACAATGAGCAGTTCTTC
CDR3 protein: CASSIAASGYNEQFF
D gene: TRBD2
clone size: NA
V gene: TRBV19
CDR3 length: 15
J gene: TRBJ2-1

CDR3 DNA: TGCGCCAGCAGCTTGGCCGGGAGGCCAAACACCGGGGAGCTGTTTTTT
CDR3 protein: CASSLAGRPNTGELFF
D gene: TRBD2
clone size: NA
V gene: TRBV5-1
CDR3 length: 16
J gene: TRBJ2-2

CDR3 DNA: TGTGCCAGCAGTTCGGAGTTCATGAACACTGAAGCTTTCTTT
CDR3 protein: CASSSEFMNTEAFF
D gene: NA
clone size: NA
V gene: TRBV2
CDR3 length: 14
J gene: TRBJ1-1

CDR3 DNA: TGTGCCAGCAGCCAATTGGGAGGGCTTAACACTGAAGCTTTCTTT
CDR3 protein: CASSQLGGLNTEAFF
D gene: NA
clone size: NA
V gene: TRBV5-6
CDR3 length: 15
J gene: TRBJ1-1

CDR3 DNA: TGTGCCAGCATTGGACCGGGAGGTGGAAATCAGCCCCAGCATTTT
CDR3 protein: CASIGPGGGNQPQHF
D gene: NA
clone size: NA
V gene: TRBV2
CDR3 length: 15
J gene: TRBJ1-5

CDR3 DNA: TGCGCCAGCAGCTTGGGACAGGGGAGTGAGCAGTTCTTC
CDR3 protein: CASSLGQGSEQFF
D gene: TRBD1
clone size: NA
V gene: TRBV5-1
CDR3 length: 13
J gene: TRBJ2-1

CDR3 DNA: TGTGCCATCAGGAGGACAGCGAACACCGGGGAGCTGTTTTTT
CDR3 protein: CAIRRTANTGELFF
D gene: NA
clone size: NA
V gene: TRBV10-3
CDR3 length: 14
J gene: TRBJ2-2

CDR3 DNA: TGTGCCAGCAGCCAAGGGACAGGGAGGGAAGCTTTCTTT
CDR3 protein: CASSQGTGREAFF
D gene: TRBD1
clone size: NA
V gene: TRBV3-1/TRBV3-2
CDR3 length: 13
J gene: TRBJ1-1

CDR3 DNA: TGCGCCAGCAGCCAAGAGAGGCTAGCCGGCGAGCAGTACTTC
CDR3 protein: CASSQERLAGEQYF
D gene: NA
clone size: NA
V gene: TRBV4-1
CDR3 length: 14
J gene: TRBJ2-7

CDR3 DNA: TGTGCCAGCAGAAGGGGGACCTACGAGCAGTACTTC
CDR3 protein: CASRRGTYEQYF
D gene: NA
clone size: NA
V gene: TRBV2
CDR3 length: 12
J gene: TRBJ2-7

CDR3 DNA: TGTGCCACCTCTATGGCACAGGGCGGAAACACCATATATTTT
CDR3 protein: CATSMAQGGNTIYF
D gene: NA
clone size: NA
V gene: TRBV19
CDR3 length: 14
J gene: TRBJ1-3

CDR3 DNA: TGTGCCTGGAGTGTGGGCAGCACGAGCTCCTATAATTCACCCCTCCACTTT
CDR3 protein: CAWSVGSTSSYNSPLHF
D gene: NA
clone size: NA
V gene: TRBV30
CDR3 length: 17
J gene: TRBJ1-6

CDR3 DNA: TGTGCCAGCTCACCATACGCGGGGGGCAGCACAGATACGCAGTATTTT
CDR3 protein: CASSPYAGGSTDTQYF
D gene: TRBD2
clone size: NA
V gene: TRBV18
CDR3 length: 16
J gene: TRBJ2-3

CDR3 DNA: TGTGCCAGTAGTCCTCAAACCAGGGGTGGCTACACCTTC
CDR3 protein: CASSPQTRGGYTF
D gene: NA
clone size: NA
V gene: TRBV19
CDR3 length: 13
J gene: TRBJ1-2

CDR3 DNA: TGCACCAGCAGCCAAGAACACAGGGGGCTGGTTGAAGCTTTCTTT
CDR3 protein: CTSSQEHRGLVEAFF
D gene: NA
clone size: once
V gene: TRBV1
CDR3 length: 15
J gene: TRBJ1-1

CDR3 DNA: TGTGCCAGCAGTGAAGGGGGACAGGATGGCTACACCTTC
CDR3 protein: CASSEGGQDGYTF
D gene: TRBD1
clone size: NA
V gene: TRBV6-1
CDR3 length: 13
J gene: TRBJ1-2

CDR3 DNA: TGTGCCAGCAGCGGTAGCGGGGGGGCCATGGGAGATACGCAGTATTTT
CDR3 protein: CASSGSGGAMGDTQYF
D gene: TRBD2
clone size: NA
V gene: TRBV9
CDR3 length: 16
J gene: TRBJ2-3

CDR3 DNA: TGTGCCAGCAGCTTGGGAGGGACTGTTGGGAACACTGAAGCTTTCTTT
CDR3 protein: CASSLGGTVGNTEAFF
D gene: NA
clone size: NA
V gene: TRBV7-8
CDR3 length: 16
J gene: TRBJ1-1

CDR3 DNA: TGTGCCAGTAGAAGTAGCGGGAGGGCCTTTGGAGAGCAGTACTTC
CDR3 protein: CASRSSGRAFGEQYF
D gene: TRBD2
clone size: NA
V gene: TRBV19
CDR3 length: 15
J gene: TRBJ2-7

CDR3 DNA: TGTGCCAGCAGTGCCCCGGGACAGCAGACCTACGAGCAGTACTTC
CDR3 protein: CASSAPGQQTYEQYF
D gene: TRBD1
clone size: NA
V gene: TRBV25-1
CDR3 length: 15
J gene: TRBJ2-7

CDR3 DNA: TGTGCCAGCAGTGAAGGCCCCCCTCGGGGTGAGCAGTTCTTC
CDR3 protein: CASSEGPPRGEQFF
D gene: NA
clone size: NA
V gene: TRBV25-1
CDR3 length: 14
J gene: TRBJ2-1

CDR3 DNA: TGTGCCAGCAGTGCAGGGGGCAGCACCGGGGAGCTGTTTTTT
CDR3 protein: CASSAGGSTGELFF
D gene: TRBD1
clone size: NA
V gene: TRBV6-2/TRBV6-3
CDR3 length: 14
J gene: TRBJ2-2

CDR3 DNA: TGCGCCAGTGGTAGCGGAACCTACGAGCAGTACTTC
CDR3 protein: CASGSGTYEQYF
D gene: NA
clone size: NA
V gene: TRBV5-1
CDR3 length: 12
J gene: TRBJ2-7

CDR3 DNA: TGTGCCAGTAGTATCCCTATGCGCACAGATACGCAGTATTTT
CDR3 protein: CASSIPMRTDTQYF
D gene: NA
clone size: NA
V gene: TRBV19
CDR3 length: 14
J gene: TRBJ2-3

CDR3 DNA: TGTGCCAGCTCACCGACAGGCAACTATGGCTACACCTTC
CDR3 protein: CASSPTGNYGYTF
D gene: NA
clone size: NA
V gene: TRBV18
CDR3 length: 13
J gene: TRBJ1-2

CDR3 DNA: TGCGCCAGCAGCCAAGATCGTAGCGGGGGGGCAAGGAAAGAGACCCAGTACTTC
CDR3 protein: CASSQDRSGGARKETQYF
D gene: TRBD2
clone size: NA
V gene: TRBV4-1
CDR3 length: 18
J gene: TRBJ2-5

CDR3 DNA: TGCGCCAGCAGTCTAGAGACAGACGGCGCTGAAGCTTTCTTT
CDR3 protein: CASSLETDGAEAFF
D gene: NA
clone size: NA
V gene: TRBV5-1
CDR3 length: 14
J gene: TRBJ1-1

CDR3 DNA: TGTGCCAGCAGCCCCCTCGGGAGGGAGCACAATGAGCAGTTCTTC
CDR3 protein: CASSPLGREHNEQFF
D gene: TRBD2
clone size: NA
V gene: TRBV6-4
CDR3 length: 15
J gene: TRBJ2-1

CDR3 DNA: TGTGCCAGCAGCACAGGACCGCCTGCCGAGCAGTACTTC
CDR3 protein: CASSTGPPAEQYF
D gene: NA
clone size: NA
V gene: TRBV14
CDR3 length: 13
J gene: TRBJ2-7

CDR3 DNA: TGTGCCAGCAGTTTATTCCTAGCGAGTGTCAATGAGCAGTTCTTC
CDR3 protein: CASSLFLASVNEQFF
D gene: NA
clone size: NA
V gene: TRBV27
CDR3 length: 15
J gene: TRBJ2-1

CDR3 DNA: TGTGCCAGCAGTCTACGACAGCCGAGTGGCTACACCTTC
CDR3 protein: CASSLRQPSGYTF
D gene: NA
clone size: NA
V gene: TRBV12-3/TRBV12-4
CDR3 length: 13
J gene: TRBJ1-2

CDR3 DNA: TGCGCCAGCAGCTTGGAGCTAGATACGCAGTATTTT
CDR3 protein: CASSLELDTQYF
D gene: NA
clone size: NA
V gene: TRBV5-1
CDR3 length: 12
J gene: TRBJ2-3

CDR3 DNA: TGTGCCATCAGTGAAAGGGAGGGAGAGACCCAGTACTTC
CDR3 protein: CAISEREGETQYF
D gene: TRBD2
clone size: NA
V gene: TRBV10-3
CDR3 length: 13
J gene: TRBJ2-5

CDR3 DNA: TGTGCCAGCAGCCTACACACCGGGGAGCTGTTTTTT
CDR3 protein: CASSLHTGELFF
D gene: NA
clone size: NA
V gene: TRBV7-9
CDR3 length: 12
J gene: TRBJ2-2

CDR3 DNA: TGTGCCAGCAGCGTAGAGGGGTTAAGTGGGGCCAACGTCCTGACTTTC
CDR3 protein: CASSVEGLSGANVLTF
D gene: NA
clone size: NA
V gene: TRBV9
CDR3 length: 16
J gene: TRBJ2-6

CDR3 DNA: TGTGCCAGCTCATCAGGACAAGATCTTCAGCCCCAGCATTTT
CDR3 protein: CASSSGQDLQPQHF
D gene: NA
clone size: NA
V gene: TRBV18
CDR3 length: 14
J gene: TRBJ1-5

CDR3 DNA: TGTGCCAGCAGCACCCCGGGACTAGGCACCGGGGAGCTGTTTTTT
CDR3 protein: CASSTPGLGTGELFF
D gene: TRBD2
clone size: NA
V gene: TRBV7-3
CDR3 length: 15
J gene: TRBJ2-2

CDR3 DNA: TGTGCCAGCAGTGCCTTCACAGGGGTTGCAGATACGCAGTATTTT
CDR3 protein: CASSAFTGVADTQYF
D gene: TRBD1
clone size: NA
V gene: TRBV2
CDR3 length: 15
J gene: TRBJ2-3

CDR3 DNA: TGTGCCAGAAGCCCGCGGGCTAGCGGGAGGAACAATGAGCAGTTCTTC
CDR3 protein: CARSPRASGRNNEQFF
D gene: TRBD2
clone size: NA
V gene: TRBV5-3
CDR3 length: 16
J gene: TRBJ2-1

CDR3 DNA: TGTGCCAGCAGCTTAGGAACAGGGTTAACTGATACGCAGTATTTT
CDR3 protein: CASSLGTGLTDTQYF
D gene: NA
clone size: few
V gene: TRBV7-6
CDR3 length: 15
J gene: TRBJ2-3

CDR3 DNA: TGTGCCTGGAGTGAGGCAGGGGTCAATCAGCCCCAGCATTTT
CDR3 protein: CAWSEAGVNQPQHF
D gene: NA
clone size: NA
V gene: TRBV30
CDR3 length: 14
J gene: TRBJ1-5